The 2 T cell receptor beta chains below come from one sample, sequenced in a study of beta chain features in type 1 diabetes. What was sequenced were expressed TCRB transcripts, since all of the isolated RNA had been reverse transcribed. Profiling relied on immunoSEQ multiplex PCR, and the TCRdb table lists in-frame clones only, not all of them. Found here are 400,000 to 600,000 clones, approximately 28% of them singletons; the top ten hold roughly 0.06%. The sequenced sample was naive CD4+ T cells from blood. The receptors stem from a man younger than 30 in good health.

In its sample, this clone was seen a few times. The chain is built from TRBV7-2 and TRBJ2-3, with TRBD2 identical over 10 bases. Germline CDR1 reads SGHTA; CDR2 reads FQGNSA. Unmatched junction bases numbered 4, after V lost 0 bases and J lost 4 bases. The CDR3 is 16 amino acids. The CDR3 DNA sequence: TGTGCCAGCAGCTTAGCAGCGGGAGGGCCCGCAGATACGCAGTATTTT. Its protein is CASSLAAGGPADTQYF.

This clone was seen once. The V and J genes are TRBV14 and TRBJ2-5; D gene uncertain. Trimming cost V 5 bases and J 5 bases, with 9 bases left between them. Germline V gene data show CDR1 as SGHDN and CDR2 as FVKESK. CDR3 length: 12 residues. CDR3 DNA: TGTGCCAGCAGCAGAATTGTCGAGACCCAGTACTTC. Its translation: CASSRIVETQYF.